The text below deals with one T cell receptor beta chain. In germline, CDR1 is SGHDN, CDR2 FVKESK. The CDR3 covers 13 residues. V gave up 10 bases and J gave up 4 bases; unmatched junction bases: 9. These data originate in a study of tumor T cells in aggressive B-cell lymphoma. Method: immunoSEQ multiplex PCR; TCRdb's copy keeps in-frame clones and lacks some. The data show about 3,500 clones, roughly 94% seen once. This receptor was obtained from an adult with diffuse large B cell lymphoma. Sequencing was performed on tumor tissue. The gene calls are TRBV14 and TRBJ1-2; 7 bases are shared with TRBD1. The CDR3 here is CATGGQLGYGYTF. CDR3 in DNA: TGTGCCACCGGGGGACAGTTAGGCTATGGCTACACCTTC.